This T cell receptor beta chain was identified during a study of blood T cell repertoires in COVID-19. Notes on this clone: Additional DNA sequences in this sample encode the identical CDR3.

Libraries were prepared by immunoSEQ multiplex PCR; TCRdb keeps only in-frame clonotypes and omits some of them. The sample has some 100,000 clones, over 75% seen once. Trimming left V 0 bases short and J 4 bases short, with 13 bases between. The germline CDR1 and CDR2 sequences are GTSNPN and SVGIG (reference sequence). This CDR3 has 15 amino acids. Sequenced material: peripheral blood. This chain joins TRBV30 and TRBJ2-1; D possibly corresponds to TRBD2 (6 bases). The source is a woman in her fifties or sixties with acute or convalescent COVID-19. CDR3 region: CAWSVLAGIYNEQFF. Here the CDR3 DNA reads TGTGCCTGGAGTGTACTTGCGGGGATTTACAATGAGCAGTTCTTC.